The T cell receptor (beta chain) described here comes from a study of OX40 agonist ivuxolimab in advanced cancers. At the level of the study: An agonistic anti-OX40 (CD134) antibody, ivuxolimab, was used to treat the patients. Prior therapy, whether anti-PD-1, anti-PD-L1 or anti-CTLA-4, was allowed, and under 50% had some.

V lost 5 bases and J lost 6; bases outside the gene matches: 8. This CDR3 spans 14 amino acids. Germline V gene lookup returns CDR1 MNHEY and CDR2 SVGAGI. Generated by immunoSEQ multiplex PCR, the TCRdb table keeps only in-frame clones and is missing some. In the table there are roughly 61,000 clones, around 90% of which are singletons. On cycle 4 day 1 and cycle 7 day 1, as well as at baseline, blood was sampled. Sample: CD4+ or CD8+ T cells sorted from blood, taken in a trial of the OX40 agonist ivuxolimab. This TCR came from an adult with an advanced solid tumor such as melanoma, head and neck, liver or kidney cancer. The genes are TRBV6-5 and TRBJ2-5, with TRBD2 matching 8 bases. This CDR3 reads CASSSGRGPKTQYF. The CDR3 DNA sequence: TGTGCCAGCAGTAGCGGGAGAGGCCCAAAGACCCAGTACTTC.